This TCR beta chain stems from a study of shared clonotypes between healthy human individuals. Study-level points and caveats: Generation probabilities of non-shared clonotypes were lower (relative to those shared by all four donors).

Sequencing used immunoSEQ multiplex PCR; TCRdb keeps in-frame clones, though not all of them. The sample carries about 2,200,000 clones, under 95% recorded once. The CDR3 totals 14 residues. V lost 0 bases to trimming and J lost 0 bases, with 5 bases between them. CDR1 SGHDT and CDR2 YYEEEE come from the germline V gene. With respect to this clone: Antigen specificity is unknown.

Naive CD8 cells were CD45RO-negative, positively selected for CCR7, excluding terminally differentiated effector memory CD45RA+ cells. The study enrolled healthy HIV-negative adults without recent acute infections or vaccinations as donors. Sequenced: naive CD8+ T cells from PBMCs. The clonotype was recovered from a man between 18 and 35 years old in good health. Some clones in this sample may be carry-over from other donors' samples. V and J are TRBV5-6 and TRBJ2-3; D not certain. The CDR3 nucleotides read TGTGCCAGCAGCTTGGTCCCTAGCACAGATACGCAGTATTTT. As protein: CASSLVPSTDTQYF. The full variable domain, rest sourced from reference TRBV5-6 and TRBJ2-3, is DAGVTQSPTHLIKTRGQQVTLRCSPKSGHDTVSWYQQALGQGPQFIFQYYEEEERQRGNFPDRFSGHQFPNYSSELNVNALLLGDSALYLCASSLVPSTDTQYFGPGTRLTVL.